The 10 T cell receptor beta chains listed next were all sequenced from one sample in a study of T cells in Graves' hyperthyroidism and ophthalmopathy. TCR beta CDR3 sequences were amplified from RNA transcripts. The HTBI primer set served for first-round RT-PCR of the TCR CDR3. TCRdb called the multiplex PCR reads again in MiXCR, with one record for every CDR3 protein. This table holds about 350,000 distinct CDR3 sequences, approximately 15% found once. The source material was blood. Receptors originate from a woman between 25 and 40 years old with Graves' hyperthyroidism.

This clonotype was detected only a few times. The CDR3: CASTTAGSNQPQHF. The CDR3 bases are TGTGCCAGCACCACGGCCGGCAGCAATCAGCCCCAGCATTTT. This chain connects TRBV6-1 to TRBJ1-5, with D unresolved. V shed 7 bases and J shed 1 base, with 11 bases lying between them. This CDR3 has 14 residues. Germline V gives CDR1 MNHNS, CDR2 SASEGT.

This clonotype was observed many times. The chain recombines TRBV6-1 with TRBJ1-6; D is perhaps TRBD1 (6 bases). With 1 base removed from V and 7 bases from J, the gap between germline ends came to 14 bases. This CDR3 spans 16 amino acids. CDR1 and CDR2 (germline): MNHNS, SASEGT. The CDR3 DNA is TGTGCCAGCAGTGAAGTGGGGGGCGCGGGGAATTCACCCCTCCACTTT. Its translation is CASSEVGGAGNSPLHF.

This clonotype was seen ten or more times. The chain employs TRBV28 and TRBJ1-6; 8 nucleotides line up with TRBD1. The junction had 5 bases not matched to a gene; V was cut back by 6 bases and J by 7 bases. The CDR3 covers 14 residues. Per germline, CDR1 MDHEN and CDR2 SYDVKM. The CDR3, as DNA: TGTGCCAGCAGCCCGACAGGGGCGAATTCACCCCTCCACTTT. Its protein product is CASSPTGANSPLHF.

This clonotype occurred many times. The CDR3 reads CASRDRTGGPYTF. DNA of the CDR3: TGTGCCAGCAGGGACAGGACAGGGGGACCCTACACCTTC. The J gene is TRBJ1-2, the V gene TRBV6-1; 10 bases fit TRBD1. The CDR3 has 13 residues. CDR1 MNHNS and CDR2 SASEGT come from the germline V gene. Losses at the gene ends were 6 bases for V and 10 bases for J; bases not matched to a gene: 8.

This clonotype was counted many times. Sequence at one end of the junction differs from germline and may be a read error. The rearrangement joins TRBV12-5 to TRBJ2-3, with 13 bases lining up with TRBD2. This CDR3 has 15 amino acids. Germline V gene lookup returns CDR1 LGHNT and CDR2 FRNRAP. The CDR3 here is CASGKGLAGTDAQYF. DNA of the CDR3: TGTGCTAGTGGCAAGGGACTAGCGGGAACAGATGCGCAGTATTTT.

The rearrangement uses TRBV20-1 and TRBJ2-3; a weak D match, TRBD2 (5 bases). Germline V gives CDR1 DFQATT, CDR2 SNEGSKA (reference sequence). CDR3 length: 14 residues. Trimming cost V 2 bases and J 2 bases, with 11 bases left between them. The CDR3 is CSARRSELTDTQYF. The CDR3 DNA sequence: TGCAGTGCTAGACGTAGCGAGCTCACAGATACGCAGTATTTT.

This clonotype was seen a single time. This chain uses TRBV10-3 with TRBJ2-7; 9 bases map to TRBD2. The CDR3 is made up of 14 amino acids. Trimming cost V 4 bases and J 2 bases; bases outside gene matches: 3. The germline CDR1 and CDR2 sequences are ENHRY and SYGVKD. The CDR3 loop is CAISGLAGTYEQYF. The DNA of the CDR3 is TGTGCCATCAGTGGGCTAGCGGGGACCTACGAGCAGTACTTC.

This clonotype was seen many times. The V and J genes are TRBV19 and TRBJ2-7; tentatively, D is TRBD2 (6 bases). CDR1 LNHDA and CDR2 SQIVND come from the germline V gene (reference sequence). CDR3 length equals 12 residues. The V and J ends lost 10 bases and 3 bases respectively, with 13 bases between them. This chain's CDR3 is CATSGLLYEQYF. For the CDR3, the DNA is TGTGCCACCTCGGGACTCCTCTACGAGCAGTACTTC.

This clonotype was recorded many times. The V call is TRBV12-3 or TRBV12-4, the J call TRBJ2-5, with D unclear. Trimming left V 3 bases short and J 1 base short, with 9 bases between. CDR3 length: 14 residues. The chain's CDR3 is CASSFRAVQETQYF. The CDR3 DNA reads as TGTGCCAGCAGTTTTCGGGCCGTCCAAGAGACCCAGTACTTC.

This clonotype was recorded once. The chain links TRBV5-1 to TRBJ2-3, with no clear D. The closer fit of TRBJ1-5 to the DNA end suggests the J call may be wrong. The CDR3 sequence is 14 residues long. The V gene's germline CDR1 is SGHRS and CDR2 YFSETQ. The CDR3 nucleotides are TGCGCCAGCGGTGAGGGAAGGGTAGTAGATACGCAGCATTTT. Its translation: CASGEGRVVDTQHF.